The 32 T cell receptor beta chains listed next were all sequenced from one sample in a study of control samples from healthy donors and cancer patients. Assay used: immunoSEQ multiplex PCR; TCRdb lists only in-frame clones, some missing. In the table there are about 130,000 clones, around 92% of which are singletons. The sequencing sample was made of blood. All receptors derive from a woman aged 50 to 60 in good health.

This chain links TRBV20-1 with TRBJ2-1; D assignment may be TRBD1 or TRBD2 (5 bases each). V lost 3 bases and J 5 bases, leaving 23 bases between the germline ends. Germline CDR1 is DFQATT and CDR2 is SNEGSKA (reference sequence). The CDR3 is made up of 17 amino acids. The CDR3 nucleotides are TGCAGTGCTAGTAGTCGGTCTAGCCGGGGACCGAACAATGAGCAGTTCTTC. Its protein product is CSASSRSSRGPNNEQFF.

With respect to this clone: This sample also contains other DNA sequences that code for the same CDR3. The V call is TRBV30, the J call TRBJ1-2; possibly TRBD1 for D (6 bases). Trimming shortened V by 0 bases and J by 2 bases, and 10 bases separated the two germline ends. The CDR3 sequence is 14 residues long. Germline V gene lookup returns CDR1 GTSNPN and CDR2 SVGIG (reference sequence). The CDR3: CAWSVHRANYGYTF. The CDR3 nucleotides read TGTGCCTGGAGTGTCCACAGGGCGAACTATGGCTACACCTTC.

Only one count was recorded for this clone. This chain uses TRBV28 with TRBJ1-5; no reliable D call. The CDR3 extends over 16 amino acids. Trimming pared 1 base from V and 1 base from J, leaving 11 bases between. Germline assignment: CDR1 MDHEN and CDR2 SYDVKM. CDR3: CASSLFPGLSNQPQHF. The DNA of the CDR3 is TGTGCCAGCAGTTTATTTCCCGGCTTGAGCAATCAGCCCCAGCATTTT.

This clone is termed medium-sized. V and J are TRBV6-5 and TRBJ1-5; TRBD1 matches at 8 bases. The germline gives CDR1 MNHEY, CDR2 SVGAGI. CDR3 length: 15 residues. The V segment lost 7 bases and the J segment 5 bases; nucleotides outside the gene matches: 10. For the CDR3, the DNA is TGTGCCAGCAAAAGGGGGGGGACAGGAGATCAGCCCCAGCATTTT. Encoded protein: CASKRGGTGDQPQHF.

This clone was seen more than once but under ten times. The V and J genes are TRBV27 and TRBJ1-1, with no clear D. Germline V gives CDR1 MNHEY, CDR2 SMNVEV (reference sequence). V gave up 2 bases and J gave up 0 bases, with 7 bases separating them. The CDR3 totals 14 residues. Here the CDR3 reads CASSLGQMNTEAFF. The CDR3 DNA follows: TGTGCCAGCAGTTTAGGGCAGATGAACACTGAAGCTTTCTTT.

V and J are TRBV2 and TRBJ2-2; 11 nucleotides align to TRBD2. Germline CDR1 and CDR2: SNHLY and FYNNEI. The CDR3 length is 15 residues. The trim removed 1 base at V and 6 bases at J, leaving 1 base unmatched. CDR3 loop: CASSEVAGGAGELFF. CDR3 DNA: TGTGCCAGCAGTGAAGTAGCGGGGGGGGCCGGGGAGCTGTTTTTT.

A single count supports this clone. The genes are TRBV3-1 (or the pseudogene TRBV3-2) and TRBJ1-1; D call uncertain. The CDR3 consists of 11 residues. Germline V gene lookup returns CDR1 LGHDT and CDR2 YNNKEL (reference sequence). The germline V and J ends were trimmed by 4 bases and 11 bases, with 11 bases remaining between them. This CDR3 is CASSPGREAFF. Written as DNA, the CDR3 is TGTGCCAGCAGCCCCGGGCGGGAGGCTTTCTTT.

The chain joins TRBV5-1 to TRBJ1-2, with TRBD1 matching over 9 bases. The CDR3 length is 16 residues. Germline V gives CDR1 SGHRS, CDR2 YFSETQ. V lost 0 bases and J lost 2; bases outside the gene matches: 5. CDR3 in DNA: TGCGCCAGCAGCTTGGCCCCTGGACAGGGGAACTATGGCTACACCTTC. Its protein product is CASSLAPGQGNYGYTF.

The chain recombines TRBV19 with TRBJ2-3, with TRBD2 matching 12 bases. CDR3 length: 18 amino acids. J lost 6 bases, V lost 6 bases, and 16 bases had no gene match. Germline lookup yields CDR1 LNHDA and CDR2 SQIVND (reference sequence). DNA of the CDR3: TGTGCCAGTAGCCCCCGACTAGCGGGAGTAAGTAGTGCGGATACGCAGTATTTT. It codes for CASSPRLAGVSSADTQYF.

This chain uses TRBV19 with TRBJ2-1; 7 nucleotides align to TRBD1. This CDR3 has 16 amino acids. CDR1 LNHDA and CDR2 SQIVND come from the germline V gene (reference sequence). V was clipped by 6 bases and J by 6 bases; unmatched bases: 14. The DNA for the CDR3 is TGTGCCAGTAGCGAAGACAGGGTTGGTTTAGGCAATGAGCAGTTCTTC. The encoded protein is CASSEDRVGLGNEQFF.

The V and J genes are TRBV21-1 and TRBJ1-1; TRBD1, the D gene given by the table, was not confirmed from the DNA. TRBV21-1 is a recognized pseudogene. The CDR3 extends over 14 amino acids. CDR3 sequence reads: CASSKTSGTDEAFF. In DNA form, the CDR3 reads TGTGCCAGCAGCAAAACCTCCGGGACAGACGAAGCTTTCTTT.

This clone appeared once. V gene TRBV6-5 combines with J gene TRBJ2-7; 8 nucleotides agree with TRBD1. The CDR3 covers 14 residues. Germline V gene sequence: CDR1 MNHEY, CDR2 SVGAGI. V lost 7 bases and J lost 2; bases outside the gene matches: 7. CDR3 residues: CASIPAQGAYEQYF. The CDR3 DNA sequence: TGTGCCAGCATCCCTGCACAGGGGGCCTACGAGCAGTACTTC.

This sequence joins TRBV6-1 and TRBJ2-5; D not resolved. Trimming removed 2 bases from V and 3 bases from J, with 7 bases in between. The CDR3 is made up of 13 amino acids. Germline V gene lookup returns CDR1 MNHNS and CDR2 SASEGT. CDR3 DNA sequence: TGTGCCAGCAGTGAAAGGCGGAAAGAGACCCAGTACTTC. As protein: CASSERRKETQYF.

V and J are TRBV28 and TRBJ2-5; 7 bases map to TRBD2. Germline loops: CDR1 MDHEN, CDR2 SYDVKM. The CDR3 sequence is 16 residues long. Germline trimming cut 1 base from V and 0 bases from J; bases unmatched to any gene: 5. Here the CDR3 reads CASSLYLAGNQETQYF. CDR3 DNA sequence: TGTGCCAGCAGTTTATACTTAGCGGGCAACCAAGAGACCCAGTACTTC.

The genes are TRBV9 and TRBJ1-5, with 7 nucleotides matching TRBD1. The CDR3 runs to 14 residues. Trimming removed 4 bases from V and 9 bases from J; junction bases left unmatched: 10. CDR1 is SGDLS, CDR2 YYNGEE, per germline. CDR3 in DNA: TGTGCCAGCAGCCTCGGACAGGCCCCAGGGCCCCAGCATTTT. Its translation: CASSLGQAPGPQHF.

The genes are TRBV10-3 and TRBJ1-6, with D possibly being TRBD1 (5 bases). Germline V gene lookup returns CDR1 ENHRY and CDR2 SYGVKD. This CDR3 is built from 13 residues. Trimming removed 4 bases from V and 8 bases from J, with 9 bases in between. In DNA form, the CDR3 reads TGTGCCATCAGTGGGGTGGGGGATTCACCCCTCCACTTT. Translated: CAISGVGDSPLHF.

V gene TRBV19 combines with J gene TRBJ2-7, with D possibly being TRBD1 (6 bases). This CDR3 is 14 amino acids long. V gave up 8 bases and J gave up 2 bases, with 16 bases separating them. CDR1 is LNHDA, CDR2 SQIVND, per germline (reference sequence). The CDR3 here is CASYVWTVTYEQYF. The DNA of the CDR3 is TGTGCCAGTTACGTCTGGACAGTGACCTACGAGCAGTACTTC.

The J gene is TRBJ2-7, the V gene TRBV7-9; D uncertain. This CDR3 comprises 15 residues. The V end was cut by 4 bases, the J end by 0 bases, with 13 bases between. The germline V gene encodes CDR1 SEHNR and CDR2 FQNEAQ (reference sequence). CDR3 region: CASSSQAGSSYEQYF. Here the CDR3 DNA reads TGTGCCAGCAGCTCGCAAGCCGGGTCCTCCTACGAGCAGTACTTC.

This clone occurred once. The genes are TRBV5-4 and TRBJ2-1, with unresolved D. V was shortened by 0 bases and J by 8 bases, with 12 bases between the two germline ends. Germline CDR1 and CDR2: SGHNT and YYREEE (reference sequence). The CDR3 runs 14 residues. The CDR3 nucleotides read TGTGCCAGCAGCTTGGCCGGCCTGAAGGATGAGCAGTTCTTC. It is translated as CASSLAGLKDEQFF.

The V gene is TRBV19, the J gene TRBJ2-5, with D maybe TRBD1 (6 bases). Germline V gene data show CDR1 as LNHDA and CDR2 as SQIVND (reference sequence). V was cut by 5 bases and J by 7 bases, with 20 bases left in between. CDR3 length: 15 residues. The CDR3 loop reads CASSAKTGFLGTQYF. The CDR3 bases are TGTGCCAGTAGTGCTAAGACAGGTTTCTTAGGGACCCAGTACTTC. The complete variable domain, with remaining parts taken from reference TRBV19 and TRBJ2-5, reads DGGITQSPKYLFRKEGQNVTLSCEQNLNHDAMYWYRQDPGQGLRLIYYSQIVNDFQKGDIAEGYSVSREKKESFPLTVTSAQKNPTAFYLCASSAKTGFLGTQYFGPGTRLLVL.

The gene calls are TRBV19 and TRBJ1-2, with a possible D match to TRBD1 (5 bases). This CDR3 region has 15 residues. Per the germline V gene, CDR1 is LNHDA and CDR2 is SQIVND (reference sequence). V was cut by 5 bases and J by 2 bases, with 15 bases left in between. CDR3 sequence: CASSLSRGGNYGYTF. CDR3 DNA sequence: TGTGCCAGTAGTCTCTCGCGGGGCGGGAACTATGGCTACACCTTC.

This clone was recorded only once. The genes are TRBV6-5 and TRBJ1-2; 9 nucleotides line up with TRBD1. This CDR3 comprises 15 residues. Unmatched junction bases numbered 12, after V lost 7 bases and J lost 6 bases. Germline lookup yields CDR1 MNHEY and CDR2 SVGAGI. This CDR3 reads CASNSQDRGIHGYTF. In DNA form, the CDR3 reads TGTGCCAGCAATTCCCAAGACAGGGGGATTCATGGCTACACCTTC.

The CDR3 nucleotides read TGTGCCAGCAGTTTGACGCCGGGCTTTAGGCAAGGAAACATTCAGTACTTC. Protein sequence: CASSLTPGFRQGNIQYF. The chain has TRBV28 and TRBJ2-4; D uncertain. This CDR3 contains 17 residues. Germline-derived CDR1 and CDR2 are MDHEN and SYDVKM. Trimming removed 3 bases at V and 6 bases at J, with 21 bases between.

The rearrangement joins TRBV28 to TRBJ2-1; 7 positions match TRBD2. Germline lookup yields CDR1 MDHEN and CDR2 SYDVKM. J was trimmed by 2 bases and V by 2 bases; bases with no gene match: 3. The CDR3 extends over 15 amino acids. The CDR3 DNA follows: TGTGCCAGCAGTTTAGCGGGAGCTCCCTACAATGAGCAGTTCTTC. Encoded protein: CASSLAGAPYNEQFF.

This rearrangement joins TRBV6-1 to TRBJ2-5, with unresolved D. The CDR3 loop spans 13 amino acids. Germline loops: CDR1 MNHNS, CDR2 SASEGT. The ends were cut back, 8 bases at V and 2 bases at J, with 12 bases in the middle. This CDR3 reads CASGLHEQETQYF. CDR3 DNA: TGTGCCAGCGGGCTCCACGAGCAAGAGACCCAGTACTTC.

This clone was counted a few times. This chain links TRBV28 with TRBJ2-5; D might be TRBD2 (7 bases). Germline CDR1 and CDR2: MDHEN and SYDVKM. Trimming shortened V by 5 bases and J by 3 bases, and 10 bases separated the two germline ends. CDR3 size: 13 residues. The CDR3, as DNA: TGTGCCAGCAGTAGGGGGGGAGAAGAGACCCAGTACTTC. It translates to CASSRGGEETQYF.

The CDR3 here is CASSLTLLGYEQYF. CDR3 nucleotide sequence: TGCGCCAGCAGCCTCACACTACTCGGCTACGAGCAGTACTTC. This sequence joins TRBV4-1 and TRBJ2-7; D call uncertain. Trimming removed 4 bases from V and 3 bases from J, with 13 bases in between. In germline, CDR1 is MGHRA, CDR2 YSYEKL. This CDR3 region has 14 residues.

The J gene is TRBJ2-7, the V gene TRBV27; 7 positions match TRBD2. J was trimmed by 2 bases and V by 4 bases; bases with no gene match: 11. Germline loops: CDR1 MNHEY, CDR2 SMNVEV (reference sequence). The CDR3 has 16 amino acids. The CDR3 DNA is TGTGCCAGCAGTTCCCATGCCGCGGGAGAGACCTACGAGCAGTACTTC. Amino acids: CASSSHAAGETYEQYF.

This chain joins TRBV27 and TRBJ1-3; 10 bases agree with TRBD1. Germline CDR1 reads MNHEY; CDR2 reads SMNVEV (reference sequence). The CDR3 is 15 residues long. Trimming at V came to 9 bases and at J to 0 bases, leaving 5 bases not matched to a gene. CDR3 protein: CASPGTGASGNTIYF. The DNA of the CDR3 is TGTGCCAGTCCCGGGACAGGGGCCTCTGGAAACACCATATATTTT.

The genes are TRBV27 and TRBJ1-1, with TRBD1 identical over 9 bases. The length of the CDR3 is 14 residues. In germline, CDR1 is MNHEY, CDR2 SMNVEV (reference sequence). J gave up 3 bases and V 5 bases, and 4 bases lay outside the gene matches. The CDR3 is CASSRDRVDTEAFF. CDR3 sequence (DNA): TGTGCCAGCAGTAGGGACAGGGTAGACACTGAAGCTTTCTTT.

This chain connects TRBV27 to TRBJ1-4; D is undetermined. The CDR3 spans 17 residues. V was clipped by 5 bases and J by 0 bases, with 16 bases between them. CDR1 MNHEY and CDR2 SMNVEV come from the germline V gene (reference sequence). The CDR3: CASSTPGGPTTNEKLFF. The DNA of the CDR3 is TGTGCCAGCAGTACACCAGGTGGGCCTACAACTAATGAAAAACTGTTTTTT. Variable domain in full (rest from reference TRBV27 and TRBJ1-4): EAQVTQNPRYLITVTGKKLTVTCSQNMNHEYMSWYRQDPGLGLRQIYYSMNVEVTDKGDVPEGYKVSRKEKRNFPLILESPSPNQTSLYFCASSTPGGPTTNEKLFFGSGTQLSVL.

V gene TRBV2 combines with J gene TRBJ2-6; D gene uncertain. Looked up from germline, CDR1 is SNHLY and CDR2 is FYNNEI. The CDR3 is 12 residues long. V lost 7 bases to trimming and J lost 2 bases, with 3 bases between them. The CDR3 sequence: CASNTGANVLTF. In nucleotides, the CDR3 is TGTGCCAGCAATACTGGGGCCAACGTCCTGACTTTC. Complete variable domain (other parts from reference TRBV2 and TRBJ2-6): EPEVTQTPSHQVTQMGQEVILRCVPISNHLYFYWYRQILGQKVEFLVSFYNNEISEKSEIFDDQFSVERPDGSNFTLKIRSTKLEDSAMYFCASNTGANVLTFGAGSRLTVL.